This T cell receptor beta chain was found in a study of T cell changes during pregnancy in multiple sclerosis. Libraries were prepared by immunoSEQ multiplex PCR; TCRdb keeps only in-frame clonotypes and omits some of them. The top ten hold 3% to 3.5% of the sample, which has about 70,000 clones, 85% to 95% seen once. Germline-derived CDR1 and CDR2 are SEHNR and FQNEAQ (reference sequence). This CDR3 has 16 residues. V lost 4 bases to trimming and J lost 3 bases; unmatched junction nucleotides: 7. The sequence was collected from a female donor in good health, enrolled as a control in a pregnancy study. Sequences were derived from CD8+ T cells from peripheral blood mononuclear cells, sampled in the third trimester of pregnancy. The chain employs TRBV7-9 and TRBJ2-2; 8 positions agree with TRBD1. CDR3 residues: CASSSYSTGDTGELFF. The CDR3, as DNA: TGTGCCAGCAGCTCATATTCGACAGGGGACACCGGGGAGCTGTTTTTT. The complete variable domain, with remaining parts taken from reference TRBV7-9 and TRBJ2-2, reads DTGVSQNPRHKITKRGQNVTFRCDPISEHNRLYWYRQTLGQGPEFLTYFQNEAQLEKSRLLSDRFSAERPKGSFSTLEIQRTEQGDSAMYLCASSSYSTGDTGELFFGEGSRLTVL.